The source of this TCR beta chain is a study of shared clonotypes between healthy human individuals. Trimming removed 9 bases at V and 5 bases at J, with 17 bases between. CDR3 length equals 13 residues. Germline values: CDR1 MDHEN, CDR2 SYDVKM. Only CD45RO-negative cells positively selected for CCR7 counted as naive CD8 cells, so terminally differentiated effector memory CD45RA+ cells were excluded. Profiling relied on immunoSEQ multiplex PCR, and the TCRdb table lists in-frame clones only, not all of them. Of 500,000 to 700,000 clones listed, 90% to 95% were seen once; the top ten hold 0.095% to 0.14%.

This chain uses TRBV28 with TRBJ2-7, with D perhaps TRBD1 or TRBD2 (5 bases each). The clonotype was recovered from a woman aged 25 to 45 in good health. Sample: naive CD8+ T cells sorted from blood. CDR3 nucleotide sequence: TGTGCCAGGAAAGCAGACGGGGACCACGAGCAGTACTTC. Translation: CARKADGDHEQYF.